Listed here are 14 T cell receptor beta chains from one sample, sequenced in a study of Graves' ophthalmopathy and Graves' hyperthyroidism. Amplification of the TCR beta CDR3 regions used RNA transcripts (as template). HTBI-primed RT-PCR formed the first round, and a multiplex PCR formed the second. One entry per CDR3 protein, called by TCRdb with MiXCR from the multiplex PCR reads. The sample has fewer than 250,000 distinct CDR3 sequences, 29% seen once. Sequencing was done on a sample of peripheral blood. The receptor set was obtained from a man in his fifties with Graves' ophthalmopathy.

There are many counts of this clonotype. The rearrangement uses TRBV19 and TRBJ1-1, with 7 bases lining up with TRBD1. CDR3 length: 16 residues. Germline trimming cut 6 bases from V and 1 base from J; bases unmatched to any gene: 11. Germline CDR1 is LNHDA and CDR2 is SQIVND (reference sequence). CDR3 sequence: CASREDQDRWNTEAFF. The DNA of the CDR3 is TGTGCCAGTAGGGAGGATCAGGACAGGTGGAACACTGAAGCTTTCTTT.

This clonotype has ten or more counts. This chain links TRBV29-1 with TRBJ2-2; D unclear. The CDR3 length is 15 residues. The V and J ends lost 0 bases and 1 base respectively, with 9 bases between them. CDR1 is SQVTM and CDR2 is ANQGSEA in the germline V gene. CDR3 loop: CSVEDARRNTGELFF. DNA for the CDR3: TGCAGCGTTGAAGATGCACGGCGGAACACCGGGGAGCTGTTTTTT.

This clonotype has at least ten counts. As DNA, the CDR3 is TGTGCCAGCACCCGCTCCAGGGATCTGCCCCAGCATTTT. Protein sequence: CASTRSRDLPQHF. V and J are TRBV7-8 and TRBJ1-5, with D maybe TRBD1 (5 bases). In germline, CDR1 is SGHVS, CDR2 FQNEAQ. V lost 7 bases to trimming and J lost 9 bases, with 16 bases between them. The CDR3 has 13 residues.

The V call is TRBV11-2, the J call TRBJ2-5; D is perhaps TRBD1 (6 bases). The CDR3 extends over 14 amino acids. Germline V gene lookup returns CDR1 SGHAT and CDR2 FQNNGV. Trimming removed 6 bases at V and 3 bases at J, with 14 bases between. The DNA of the CDR3 is TGTGCCAGCAGTTTGGGACATGGGAAAGAGACCCAGTACTTC. It translates to CASSLGHGKETQYF.

This clonotype was counted many times. This rearrangement joins TRBV5-1 to TRBJ1-3; D is undetermined. This CDR3 contains 14 residues. Germline-derived CDR1 and CDR2 are SGHRS and YFSETQ. V was cut by 0 bases and J by 0 bases, with 4 bases left in between. As DNA, the CDR3 is TGCGCCAGCAGCTTGGACAGCTCTGGAAACACCATATATTTT. Protein product: CASSLDSSGNTIYF.

This clonotype was found many times. The chain employs TRBV28 and TRBJ1-2; 9 positions match TRBD1. The CDR3 totals 13 residues. Trimming took 8 bases from V and 5 from J; bases not matched to a gene: 6. Per germline, CDR1 MDHEN and CDR2 SYDVKM. The CDR3 DNA is TGTGCCAGCCGACCCGGGACAGGGTATGGCTACACCTTC. As protein: CASRPGTGYGYTF.

This clonotype has at least ten counts. This chain links TRBV7-8 with TRBJ2-2, with 9 bases matching TRBD2. The CDR3 consists of 16 residues. The trim removed 5 bases at V and 0 bases at J, leaving 4 bases unmatched. CDR1 SGHVS and CDR2 FQNEAQ come from the germline V gene. The CDR3 DNA reads TGTGCCAGCAGCCGGAGACTAGCGGCGAACACCGGGGAGCTGTTTTTT. Protein sequence: CASSRRLAANTGELFF.

This clonotype was picked up many times. This sequence joins TRBV5-5 and TRBJ2-7; a possible D gene is TRBD2 (5 bases). The CDR3 is 14 residues long. Trimming cost V 0 bases and J 5 bases, with 12 bases left between them. CDR1 is SGHKS, CDR2 YYEKEE, per germline (reference sequence). The CDR3 DNA is TGTGCCAGCAGCTTGGCTCTAGCACTGGACGAGCAGTACTTC. Protein sequence: CASSLALALDEQYF.

The gene calls are TRBV7-2 and TRBJ1-1, with 7 bases identical to TRBD1. The CDR3 loop spans 14 amino acids. V trimming: 9 bases; J trimming: 3 bases; junction bases outside the gene matches: 10. Germline values: CDR1 SGHTA, CDR2 FQGNSA. CDR3 DNA: TGTGCCAGTAGTATAACAGGGGTGGACACTGAAGCTTTCTTT. It is translated as CASSITGVDTEAFF.

This clonotype was seen many times. V and J are TRBV20-1 and TRBJ2-6; D ambiguous. Per the germline V gene, CDR1 is DFQATT and CDR2 is SNEGSKA (reference sequence). The CDR3 is 13 residues long. V lost 7 bases and J lost 1, with 8 bases in between. In DNA, the CDR3 is TGCAGTGTCTATTTTTCTGGGGCCAACGTCCTGACTTTC. It translates to CSVYFSGANVLTF.

The chain has TRBV5-1 and TRBJ2-7; 8 bases are a match to TRBD2. The CDR3 sequence is 15 residues long. V lost 0 bases to trimming and J lost 2 bases; unmatched junction nucleotides: 4. Germline CDR1 is SGHRS and CDR2 is YFSETQ. The CDR3 sequence: CASSLGQRGTYEQYF. The DNA for the CDR3 is TGCGCCAGCAGCTTGGGCCAGCGGGGGACCTACGAGCAGTACTTC.

This clonotype appeared many times. The chain carries TRBV28 and TRBJ1-2; TRBD1 is a possible D gene (5 bases). In germline, CDR1 is MDHEN, CDR2 SYDVKM. Deletions cut 5 bases from V and 4 bases from J, with 14 bases between. This CDR3 contains 14 residues. As DNA, the CDR3 is TGTGCCAGCAGTCTTCGACAACAGGTCTATGGCTACACCTTC. The encoded protein is CASSLRQQVYGYTF.

This clonotype was detected a few times. The chain joins TRBV28 to TRBJ1-5; no reliable D call. Germline V lookup: CDR1 MDHEN, CDR2 SYDVKM. The CDR3 covers 15 residues. V lost 6 bases to trimming and J lost 0 bases, with 12 bases between them. The CDR3 region is CASSPGGFSNQPQHF. CDR3 DNA sequence: TGTGCCAGCAGCCCCGGAGGGTTTAGCAATCAGCCCCAGCATTTT.

This clonotype occurred many times. The gene calls are TRBV7-3 and TRBJ2-2; D unclear. This CDR3 spans 13 amino acids. Germline loops: CDR1 SGHTA, CDR2 FQGTGA. V was clipped by 4 bases and J by 7 bases, with 10 bases between them. CDR3 sequence: CASSSGFGGELFF. The DNA of the CDR3 is TGTGCCAGCAGCTCCGGGTTTGGCGGGGAGCTGTTTTTT.